This T cell receptor (beta chain) is drawn from a study of T cell responses to AZD1222 COVID-19 vaccine. The wider study: Recipients boosted at about 4 weeks or about 12 weeks are pooled. Study-level results: Most donors were white British and more were female, and clonal diversity was possibly underestimated.

The repertoire was sequenced with immunoSEQ multiplex PCR; TCRdb's copy has only in-frame clones and lacks some. The table lists about 140,000 clones, around 92% of them singletons. This clone was seen just once. Its antigen is currently unknown. This CDR3 region has 15 residues. Germline CDR1 SGHTA, CDR2 FQGNSA. The germline V and J ends were trimmed by 5 bases and 14 bases, with 22 bases remaining between them. This sequence joins TRBV7-2 and TRBJ1-6; D possibly corresponds to TRBD1 (6 bases). The source of this sequence is an adult in good health. Here the sequenced sample was peripheral blood, taken on day 0 of AZD1222 vaccination. The CDR3 spells CASSTSGTPAVSLHF. The CDR3 DNA reads as TGTGCCAGCAGCACCTCCGGGACACCAGCAGTATCCCTCCACTTT.